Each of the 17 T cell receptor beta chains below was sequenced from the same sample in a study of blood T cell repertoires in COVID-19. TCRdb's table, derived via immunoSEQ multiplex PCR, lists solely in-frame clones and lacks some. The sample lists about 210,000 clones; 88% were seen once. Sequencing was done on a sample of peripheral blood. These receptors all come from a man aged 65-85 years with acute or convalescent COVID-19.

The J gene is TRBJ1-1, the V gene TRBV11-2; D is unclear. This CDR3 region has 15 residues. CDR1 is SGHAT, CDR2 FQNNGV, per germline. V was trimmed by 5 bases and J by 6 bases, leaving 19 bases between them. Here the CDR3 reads CASSLRRGRTPEAFF. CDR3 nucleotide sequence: TGTGCCAGCAGCCTGAGGAGAGGCCGGACTCCTGAAGCTTTCTTT.

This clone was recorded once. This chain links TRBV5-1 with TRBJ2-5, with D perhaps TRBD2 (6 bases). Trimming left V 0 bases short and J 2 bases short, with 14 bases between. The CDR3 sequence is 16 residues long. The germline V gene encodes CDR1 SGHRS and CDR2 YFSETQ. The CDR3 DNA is TGCGCCAGCAGCTTGGTAGCGGCAGGCGTTCAAGAGACCCAGTACTTC. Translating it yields CASSLVAAGVQETQYF. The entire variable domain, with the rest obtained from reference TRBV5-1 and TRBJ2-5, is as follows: KAGVTQTPRYLIKTRGQQVTLSCSPISGHRSVSWYQQTPGQGLQFLFEYFSETQRNKGNFPGRFSGRQFSNSRSEMNVSTLELGDSALYLCASSLVAAGVQETQYFGPGTRLLVL.

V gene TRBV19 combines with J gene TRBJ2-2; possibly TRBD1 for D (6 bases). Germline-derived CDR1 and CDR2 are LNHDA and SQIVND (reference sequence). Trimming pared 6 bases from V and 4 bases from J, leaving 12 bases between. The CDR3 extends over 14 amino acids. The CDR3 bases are TGTGCCAGTAGAAGACAGGCGATCACCGGGGAGCTGTTTTTT. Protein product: CASRRQAITGELFF.

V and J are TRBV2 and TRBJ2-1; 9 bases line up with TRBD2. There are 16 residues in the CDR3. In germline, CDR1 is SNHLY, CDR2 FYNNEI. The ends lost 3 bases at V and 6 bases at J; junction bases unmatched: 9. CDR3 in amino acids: CASSDSGGRAFNEQFF. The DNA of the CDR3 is TGTGCCAGCAGTGACTCTGGCGGGAGGGCCTTCAATGAGCAGTTCTTC.

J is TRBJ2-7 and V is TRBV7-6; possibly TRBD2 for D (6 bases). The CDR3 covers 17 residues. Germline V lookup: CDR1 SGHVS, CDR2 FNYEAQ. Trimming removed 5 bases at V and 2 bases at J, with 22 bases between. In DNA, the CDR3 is TGTGCCAGCAGCACCAGAGCTGGCGGGATATTGACCTACGAGCAGTACTTC. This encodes CASSTRAGGILTYEQYF. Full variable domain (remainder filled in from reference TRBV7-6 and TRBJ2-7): GAGVSQSPRYKVTKRGQDVALRCDPISGHVSLYWYRQALGQGPEFLTYFNYEAQQDKSGLPNDRFSAERPEGSISTLTIQRTEQRDSAMYRCASSTRAGGILTYEQYFGPGTRLTVT.

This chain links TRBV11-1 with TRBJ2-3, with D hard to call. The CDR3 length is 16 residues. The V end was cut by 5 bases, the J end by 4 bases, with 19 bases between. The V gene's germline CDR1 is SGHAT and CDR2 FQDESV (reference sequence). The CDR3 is CASSPAPVSSSDTQYF. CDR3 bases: TGTGCCAGCAGCCCCGCGCCCGTCTCTTCCTCAGATACGCAGTATTTT.

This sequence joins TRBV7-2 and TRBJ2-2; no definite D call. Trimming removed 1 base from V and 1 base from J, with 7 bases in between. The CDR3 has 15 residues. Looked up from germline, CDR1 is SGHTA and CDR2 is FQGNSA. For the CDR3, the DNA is TGTGCCAGCAGCTTAGATCCCGTGAACACCGGGGAGCTGTTTTTT. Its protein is CASSLDPVNTGELFF.

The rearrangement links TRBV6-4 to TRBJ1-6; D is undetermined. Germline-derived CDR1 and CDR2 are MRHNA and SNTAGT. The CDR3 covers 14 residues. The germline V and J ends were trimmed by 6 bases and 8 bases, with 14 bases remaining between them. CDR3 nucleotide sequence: TGTGCCAGCAGCCAAGGTCCCCGGGATTCACCCCTCCACTTT. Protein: CASSQGPRDSPLHF.

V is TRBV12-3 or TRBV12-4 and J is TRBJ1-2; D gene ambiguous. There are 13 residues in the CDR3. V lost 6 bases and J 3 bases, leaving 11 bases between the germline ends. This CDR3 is CASRLTSHYGYTF. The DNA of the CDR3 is TGTGCCAGCAGGCTGACATCTCACTATGGCTACACCTTC.

CDR3 protein: CASSLAGVTDTQYF. CDR3 DNA sequence: TGTGCCAGCAGCCTAGCGGGAGTAACAGATACGCAGTATTTT. The V call is TRBV14, the J call TRBJ2-3; 9 bases line up with TRBD2. This CDR3 is built from 14 residues. With V trimmed by 4 bases and J by 3 bases, 2 bases remained unmatched. Per the germline V gene, CDR1 is SGHDN and CDR2 is FVKESK. The entire variable domain, with the rest obtained from reference TRBV14 and TRBJ2-3, is as follows: EAGVTQFPSHSVIEKGQTVTLRCDPISGHDNLYWYRRVMGKEIKFLLHFVKESKQDESGMPNNRFLAERTGGTYSTLKVQPAELEDSGVYFCASSLAGVTDTQYFGPGTRLTVL.

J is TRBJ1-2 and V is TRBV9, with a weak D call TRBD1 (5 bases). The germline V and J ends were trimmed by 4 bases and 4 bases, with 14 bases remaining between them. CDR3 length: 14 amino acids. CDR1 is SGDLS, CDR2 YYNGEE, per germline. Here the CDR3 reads CASSPRQLTYGYTF. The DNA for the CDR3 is TGTGCCAGCAGCCCCCGACAGTTGACCTATGGCTACACCTTC. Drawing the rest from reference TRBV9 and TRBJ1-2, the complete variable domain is DSGVTQTPKHLITATGQRVTLRCSPRSGDLSVYWYQQSLDQGLQFLIQYYNGEERAKGNILERFSAQQFPDLHSELNLSSLELGDSALYFCASSPRQLTYGYTFGSGTRLTVV.

Here the CDR3 reads CASSLRDRDFDTIYF. The DNA of the CDR3 is TGTGCCAGCAGTTTGCGGGACAGGGATTTTGACACCATATATTTT. The chain has TRBV28 and TRBJ1-3; the match to TRBD1 covers 9 bases. CDR3 length equals 15 residues. Germline CDR1 is MDHEN and CDR2 is SYDVKM. The V and J ends lost 3 bases and 8 bases, in that order; junction bases with no gene match: 8.

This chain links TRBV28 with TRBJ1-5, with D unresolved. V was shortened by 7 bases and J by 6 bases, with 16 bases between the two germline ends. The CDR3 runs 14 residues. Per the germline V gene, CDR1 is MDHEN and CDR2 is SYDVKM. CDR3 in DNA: TGTGCCAGCACCTTGTACTTAGCCAGTCAGCCCCAGCATTTT. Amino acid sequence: CASTLYLASQPQHF.

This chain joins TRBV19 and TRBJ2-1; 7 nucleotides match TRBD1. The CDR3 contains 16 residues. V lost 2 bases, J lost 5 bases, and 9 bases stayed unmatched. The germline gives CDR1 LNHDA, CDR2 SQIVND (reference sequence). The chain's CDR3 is CASSIFGQGVDNEQFF. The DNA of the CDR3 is TGTGCCAGTAGTATATTCGGGCAGGGGGTAGACAATGAGCAGTTCTTC.

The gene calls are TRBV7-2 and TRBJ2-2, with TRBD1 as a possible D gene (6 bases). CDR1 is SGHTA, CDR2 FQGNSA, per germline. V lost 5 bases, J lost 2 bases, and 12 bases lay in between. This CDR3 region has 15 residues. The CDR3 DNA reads TGTGCCAGCAGCCCATGGGGGACAAACACCGGGGAGCTGTTTTTT. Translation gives CASSPWGTNTGELFF.

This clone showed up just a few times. The CDR3 protein is CSARSGTDVAFF. In nucleotides, the CDR3 is TGCAGCGCTCGTTCGGGGACAGATGTTGCTTTCTTT. The rearrangement joins TRBV29-1 to TRBJ1-1; 7 bases line up with TRBD1. Per germline, CDR1 SQVTM and CDR2 ANQGSEA. The CDR3 runs 12 residues. J lost 11 bases, V lost 7 bases, and 13 bases had no gene match.

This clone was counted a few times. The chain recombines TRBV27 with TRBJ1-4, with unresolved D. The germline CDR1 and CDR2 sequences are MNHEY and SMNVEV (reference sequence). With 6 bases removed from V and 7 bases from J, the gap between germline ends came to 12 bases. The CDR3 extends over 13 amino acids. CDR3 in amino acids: CASSTFGGEKLFF. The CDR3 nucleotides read TGTGCCAGCAGCACGTTCGGAGGTGAAAAACTGTTTTTT. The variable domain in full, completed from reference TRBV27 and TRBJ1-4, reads EAQVTQNPRYLITVTGKKLTVTCSQNMNHEYMSWYRQDPGLGLRQIYYSMNVEVTDKGDVPEGYKVSRKEKRNFPLILESPSPNQTSLYFCASSTFGGEKLFFGSGTQLSVL.